The clone carrying this T cell receptor (beta chain) was observed at least ten times. What it recognizes is unknown. The sample comes from a study of spatial heterogeneity in lung cancer. The study, taken as a whole, reports: Follow-up blood showed ubiquitous expanded tumor TCRs less than blood at resection did.

Per the germline V gene, CDR1 is DFQATT and CDR2 is SNEGSKA (reference sequence). CDR3 length: 12 residues. V was shortened by 6 bases and J by 2 bases, with 8 bases between the two germline ends. Time point described: sample taken at primary tumor resection. The authors sequenced whole RNA from tumor, nontumor lung or frozen PBMC without sorting. The donors were 55 to 85 patients with non-small cell lung cancer that was early-stage and untreated. Every TCR cDNA molecule carried a tag that served as a unique molecular identifier. TCRdb analysed the 5' RACE reads with MiXCR anew, one entry per CDR3 protein. This table holds more than 20,000 distinct CDR3 sequences, about 4.7% found once.

The gene calls are TRBV20-1 and TRBJ1-5; D is perhaps TRBD1 (5 bases). The sequence was collected from a male donor with early-stage non-small cell lung cancer. The sequences come from PBMCs, collected at surgery. The CDR3 nucleotides are TGCAGTGCGAAAGGGGGCAATCAGCCCCAGCATTTT. Encoded protein: CSAKGGNQPQHF.